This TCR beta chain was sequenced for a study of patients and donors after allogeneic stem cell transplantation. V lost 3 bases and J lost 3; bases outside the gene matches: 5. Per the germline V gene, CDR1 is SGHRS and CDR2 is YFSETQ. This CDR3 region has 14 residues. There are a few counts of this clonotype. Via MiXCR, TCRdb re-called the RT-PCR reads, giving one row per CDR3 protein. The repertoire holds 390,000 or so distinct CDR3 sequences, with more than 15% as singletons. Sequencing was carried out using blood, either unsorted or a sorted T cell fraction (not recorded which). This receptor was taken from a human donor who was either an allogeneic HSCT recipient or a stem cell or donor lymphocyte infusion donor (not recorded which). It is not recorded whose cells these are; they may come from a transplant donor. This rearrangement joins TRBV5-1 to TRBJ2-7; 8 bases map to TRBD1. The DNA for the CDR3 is TGCGCCAGCAGCTGGGACAGGTCCTTCTACGAGCAGTACTTC. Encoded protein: CASSWDRSFYEQYF.